These 6 T cell receptor beta chains originate from one sample sequenced in a study of CD8+CD57+ T cells in acquired aplastic anemia. It was patients with CD8+CD57+ cell expansion by flow cytometry who were chosen for sequencing. The use of genomic DNA as template underpinned the TCR beta VDJ and CDR3 profiling. TCRdb processed the reads anew with MiXCR; each CDR3 protein has one entry. Of about 240,000 distinct CDR3 sequences listed, roughly half are singletons. The specimen sequenced was sorted CD4+, CD8+, or CD8+CD57+ T cells (not recorded which) from PBMCs. The receptors were sampled from a human donor with aplastic anemia.

This clonotype was detected ten times or more. The chain links TRBV25-1 to TRBJ1-4; D gene unclear. The germline V gene has CDR1 MGHDK and CDR2 SYGVNS. CDR3 length equals 16 residues. With 1 base removed from V and 7 bases from J, the gap between germline ends came to 16 bases. Here the CDR3 reads CASSEFTASLGEKLFF. The CDR3 DNA follows: TGTGCCAGCAGTGAATTTACGGCGTCTTTGGGTGAAAAACTGTTTTTT.

The chain carries TRBV10-3 and TRBJ1-6; D is unresolved. The CDR3 spans 13 residues. Germline V CDR1 and CDR2: ENHRY, SYGVKD. Trimming removed 8 bases at V and 1 base at J, with 6 bases between. The CDR3 DNA reads TGTGCCATCCGAAATTCCTATAATTCACCCCTCCACTTT. It encodes CAIRNSYNSPLHF.

The V and J genes are TRBV15 and TRBJ2-7, with 11 bases that match TRBD2. The V segment lost 4 bases and the J segment 5 bases; nucleotides outside the gene matches: 7. This CDR3 has 15 residues. CDR1 and CDR2 (germline): LNHNV, YYDKDF (reference sequence). The CDR3 DNA sequence: TGTGCCACCAGCATTACCCTAGCGGGAGGCAACGAGCAGTACTTC. It yields the protein CATSITLAGGNEQYF. The full variable domain, completed using reference TRBV15 and TRBJ2-7, is DAMVIQNPRYQVTQFGKPVTLSCSQTLNHNVMYWYQQKSSQAPKLLFHYYDKDFNNEADTPDNFQSRRPNTSFCFLDIRSPGLGDTAMYLCATSITLAGGNEQYFGPGTRLTVT.

In this sample, this clonotype turned up many times. V is TRBV7-8 and J is TRBJ1-6; D is unresolved. The V and J ends lost 3 bases and 0 bases respectively, with 9 bases between them. Germline values: CDR1 SGHVS, CDR2 FQNEAQ. The CDR3 consists of 16 residues. The chain's CDR3 is CASSLGASSYNSPLHF. CDR3 nucleotide sequence: TGTGCCAGCAGCTTGGGAGCAAGCTCCTATAATTCACCCCTCCACTTT. The entire variable domain, with the rest obtained from reference TRBV7-8 and TRBJ1-6, is as follows: GAGVSQSPRYKVAKRGQDVALRCDPISGHVSLFWYQQALGQGPEFLTYFQNEAQLDKSGLPSDRFFAERPEGSVSTLKIQRTQQEDSAVYLCASSLGASSYNSPLHFGNGTRLTVT.

V is TRBV7-6 and J is TRBJ2-1, with 9 bases matching TRBD2. V dropped 5 bases and J dropped 5; count of bases not matched to a gene: 13. The CDR3 spans 17 residues. CDR1 SGHVS and CDR2 FNYEAQ come from the germline V gene. The DNA of the CDR3 is TGTGCCAGCAGCACGGGACTAGCTCCGAGGGGCCACAATGAGCAGTTCTTC. Encoded protein: CASSTGLAPRGHNEQFF.

Ten or more counts support this clonotype. The chain couples TRBV5-5 to TRBJ1-1; no firm D call. V was trimmed by 1 base and J by 4 bases, leaving 11 bases between them. CDR1 is SGHKS and CDR2 is YYEKEE in the germline V gene (reference sequence). CDR3 length: 14 amino acids. CDR3 protein: CASSLLVFFTEAFF. The CDR3 DNA sequence: TGTGCCAGCAGCTTGTTGGTTTTCTTCACTGAAGCTTTCTTT.